This T cell receptor (beta chain) was sequenced for a study of blood T cells in healthy people across ages. Combining a sample-barcoded 5' primer with a J-beta primer mix, a second PCR ran for about 6 to 12 cycles. Tagging of each cDNA molecule was performed by a template-switch adaptor with 12 random nucleotides. TCRdb itself ran the 5' RACE reads through MiXCR, one entry per CDR3 protein. Among 650,000 to 800,000 distinct CDR3 sequences, 44% were seen once, and the ten largest hold roughly 19%. Germline loops: CDR1 LNHNV, CDR2 YYDKDF (reference sequence). The CDR3 contains 16 residues. Trimming took 1 base from V and 4 from J; bases not matched to a gene: 6. General study findings and limits: Diversity estimated from one million T cells was considered an underestimate. Long-lived and aged donors differed, with more naive CD4+ cells and higher diversity in the long-lived.

The donors, all healthy, were Caucasians living in Russia, aged roughly 6 to 90. This clonotype was counted a few times. The antigen is unknown. The chain has TRBV15 and TRBJ2-2, with TRBD2 matching over 7 bases. The TCR comes from a man aged 55-75 years in good health. The sample taken for sequencing was blood. CDR3 in amino acids: CATSRGASGPTGELFF. The CDR3 nucleotides are TGTGCCACCAGCAGAGGGGCTAGCGGACCCACCGGGGAGCTGTTTTTT. The whole variable domain, remainder taken from reference TRBV15 and TRBJ2-2, is DAMVIQNPRYQVTQFGKPVTLSCSQTLNHNVMYWYQQKSSQAPKLLFHYYDKDFNNEADTPDNFQSRRPNTSFCFLDIRSPGLGDTAMYLCATSRGASGPTGELFFGEGSRLTVL.